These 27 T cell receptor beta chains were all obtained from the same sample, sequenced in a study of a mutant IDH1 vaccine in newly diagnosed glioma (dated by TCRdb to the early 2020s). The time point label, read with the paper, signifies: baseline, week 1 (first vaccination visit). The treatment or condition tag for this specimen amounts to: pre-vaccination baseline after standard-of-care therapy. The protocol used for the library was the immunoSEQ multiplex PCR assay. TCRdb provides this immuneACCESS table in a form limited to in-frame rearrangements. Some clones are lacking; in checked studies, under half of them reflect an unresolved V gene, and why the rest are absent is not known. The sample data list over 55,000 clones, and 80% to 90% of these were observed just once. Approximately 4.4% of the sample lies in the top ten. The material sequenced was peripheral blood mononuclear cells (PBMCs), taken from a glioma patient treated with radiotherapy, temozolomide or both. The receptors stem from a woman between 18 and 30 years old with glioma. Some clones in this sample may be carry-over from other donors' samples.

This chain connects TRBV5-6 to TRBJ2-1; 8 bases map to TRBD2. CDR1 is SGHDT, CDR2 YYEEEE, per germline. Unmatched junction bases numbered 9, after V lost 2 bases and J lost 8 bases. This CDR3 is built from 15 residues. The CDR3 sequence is CASSFGSGSNDEQFF. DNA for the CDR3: TGTGCCAGCAGCTTTGGGAGCGGGAGTAACGATGAGCAGTTCTTC.

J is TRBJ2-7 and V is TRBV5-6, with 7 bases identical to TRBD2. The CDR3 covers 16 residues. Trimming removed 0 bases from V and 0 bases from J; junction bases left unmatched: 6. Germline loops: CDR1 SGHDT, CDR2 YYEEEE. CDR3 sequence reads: CASSLVIQRGSYEQYF. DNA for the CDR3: TGTGCCAGCAGCTTGGTGATCCAGCGGGGCTCCTACGAGCAGTACTTC.

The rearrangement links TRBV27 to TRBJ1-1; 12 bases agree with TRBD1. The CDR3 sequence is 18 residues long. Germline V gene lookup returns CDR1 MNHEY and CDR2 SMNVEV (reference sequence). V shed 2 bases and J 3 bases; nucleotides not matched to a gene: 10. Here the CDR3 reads CASSLLGGTGGLDTEAFF. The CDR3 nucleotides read TGTGCCAGCAGTTTACTGGGCGGGACAGGGGGCCTGGACACTGAAGCTTTCTTT.

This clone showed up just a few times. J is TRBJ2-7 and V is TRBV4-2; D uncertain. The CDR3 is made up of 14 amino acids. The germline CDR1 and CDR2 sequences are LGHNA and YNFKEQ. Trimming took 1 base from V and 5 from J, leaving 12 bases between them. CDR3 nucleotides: TGTGCCAGCAGCCAAGTTAAGGGTCCGGACGAGCAGTACTTC. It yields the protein CASSQVKGPDEQYF.

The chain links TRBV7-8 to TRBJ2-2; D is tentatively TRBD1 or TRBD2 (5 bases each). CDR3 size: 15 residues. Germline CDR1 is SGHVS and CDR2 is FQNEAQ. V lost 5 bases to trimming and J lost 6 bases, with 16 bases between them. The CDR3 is CASSPQGTTAGELFF. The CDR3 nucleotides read TGTGCCAGCAGCCCTCAAGGGACCACCGCCGGGGAGCTGTTTTTT.

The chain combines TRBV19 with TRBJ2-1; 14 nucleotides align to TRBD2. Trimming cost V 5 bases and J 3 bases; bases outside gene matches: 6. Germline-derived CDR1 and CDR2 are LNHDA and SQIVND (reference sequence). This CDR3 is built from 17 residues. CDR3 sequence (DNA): TGTGCCAGTAGTCCATGGACTAGCGGGGGGCTCTACAATGAGCAGTTCTTC. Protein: CASSPWTSGGLYNEQFF.

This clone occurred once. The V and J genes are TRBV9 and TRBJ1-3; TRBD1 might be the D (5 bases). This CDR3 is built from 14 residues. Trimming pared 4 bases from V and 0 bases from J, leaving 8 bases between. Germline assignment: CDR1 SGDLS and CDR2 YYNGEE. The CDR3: CASSRGVSGNTIYF. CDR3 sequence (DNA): TGTGCCAGCAGCCGGGGGGTCTCTGGAAACACCATATATTTT. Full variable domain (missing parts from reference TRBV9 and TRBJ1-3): DSGVTQTPKHLITATGQRVTLRCSPRSGDLSVYWYQQSLDQGLQFLIQYYNGEERAKGNILERFSAQQFPDLHSELNLSSLELGDSALYFCASSRGVSGNTIYFGEGSWLTVV.

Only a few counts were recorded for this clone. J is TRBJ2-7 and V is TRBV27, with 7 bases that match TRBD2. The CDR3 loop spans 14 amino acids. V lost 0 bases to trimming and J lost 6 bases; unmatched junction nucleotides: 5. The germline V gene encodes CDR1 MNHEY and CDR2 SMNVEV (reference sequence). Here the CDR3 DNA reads TGTGCCAGCAGTTTATCGAGACTAGCCTCCGAGCAGTACTTC. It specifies CASSLSRLASEQYF.

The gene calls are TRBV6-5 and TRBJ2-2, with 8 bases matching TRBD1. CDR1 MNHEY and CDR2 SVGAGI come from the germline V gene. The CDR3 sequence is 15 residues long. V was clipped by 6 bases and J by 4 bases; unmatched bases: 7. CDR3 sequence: CASRLDRAPTGELFF. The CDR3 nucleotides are TGTGCCAGCAGATTGGACAGGGCCCCCACCGGGGAGCTGTTTTTT.

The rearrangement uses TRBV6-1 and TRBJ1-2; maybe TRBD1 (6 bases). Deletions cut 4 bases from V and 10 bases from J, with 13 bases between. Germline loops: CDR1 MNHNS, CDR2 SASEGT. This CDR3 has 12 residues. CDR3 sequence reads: CASSGTGNLYTF. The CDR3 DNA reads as TGTGCCAGCAGTGGAACAGGGAACCTCTACACCTTC.

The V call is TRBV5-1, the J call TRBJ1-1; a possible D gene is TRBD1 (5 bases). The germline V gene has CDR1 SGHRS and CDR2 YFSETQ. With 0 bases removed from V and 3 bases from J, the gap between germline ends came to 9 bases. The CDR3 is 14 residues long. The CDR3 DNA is TGCGCCAGCAGCTTGGCCGGGGGGGACACTGAAGCTTTCTTT. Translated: CASSLAGGDTEAFF. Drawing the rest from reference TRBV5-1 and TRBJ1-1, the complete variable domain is KAGVTQTPRYLIKTRGQQVTLSCSPISGHRSVSWYQQTPGQGLQFLFEYFSETQRNKGNFPGRFSGRQFSNSRSEMNVSTLELGDSALYLCASSLAGGDTEAFFGQGTRLTVV.

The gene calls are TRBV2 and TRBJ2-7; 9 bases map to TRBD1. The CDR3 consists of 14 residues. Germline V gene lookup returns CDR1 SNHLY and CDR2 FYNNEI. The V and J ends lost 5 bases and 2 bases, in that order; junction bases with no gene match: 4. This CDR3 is CASSSGTGPYEQYF. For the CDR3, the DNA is TGTGCCAGCAGTTCCGGGACAGGGCCCTACGAGCAGTACTTC.

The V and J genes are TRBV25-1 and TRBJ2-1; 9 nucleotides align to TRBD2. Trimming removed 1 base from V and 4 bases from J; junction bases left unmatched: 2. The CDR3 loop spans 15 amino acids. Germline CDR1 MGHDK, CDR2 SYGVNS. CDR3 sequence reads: CASSELAGEYNEQFF. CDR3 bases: TGTGCCAGCAGTGAATTAGCGGGGGAATACAATGAGCAGTTCTTC.

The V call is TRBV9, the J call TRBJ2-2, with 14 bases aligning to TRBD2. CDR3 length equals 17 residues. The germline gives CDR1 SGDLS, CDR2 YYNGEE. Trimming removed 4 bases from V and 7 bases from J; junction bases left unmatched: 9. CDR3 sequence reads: CASSPGGLAGVSGELFF. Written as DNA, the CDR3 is TGTGCCAGCAGCCCTGGGGGACTAGCGGGAGTTAGCGGGGAGCTGTTTTTT.

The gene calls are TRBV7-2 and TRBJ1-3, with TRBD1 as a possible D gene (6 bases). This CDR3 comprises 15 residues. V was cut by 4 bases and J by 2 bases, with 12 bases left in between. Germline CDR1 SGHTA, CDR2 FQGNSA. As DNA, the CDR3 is TGTGCCAGCAGCTGGTCCCGGGACACTGGAAACACCATATATTTT. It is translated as CASSWSRDTGNTIYF. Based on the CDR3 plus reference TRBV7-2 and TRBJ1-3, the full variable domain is GAGVSQSPSNKVTEKGKDVELRCDPISGHTALYWYRQSLGQGLEFLIYFQGNSAPDKSGLPSDRFSAERTGGSVSTLTIQRTQQEDSAVYLCASSWSRDTGNTIYFGEGSWLTVV.

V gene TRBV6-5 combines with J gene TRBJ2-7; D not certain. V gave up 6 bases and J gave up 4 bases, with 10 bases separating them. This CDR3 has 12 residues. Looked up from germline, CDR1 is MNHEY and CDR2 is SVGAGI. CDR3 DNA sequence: TGTGCCAGCAGCTCGACTTCTTACGAGCAGTACTTC. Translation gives CASSSTSYEQYF.

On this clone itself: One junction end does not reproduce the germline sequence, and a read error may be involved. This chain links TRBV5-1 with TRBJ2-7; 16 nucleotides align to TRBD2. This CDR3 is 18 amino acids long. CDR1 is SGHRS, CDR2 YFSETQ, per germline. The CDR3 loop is CASSWGLAGGPSSHEQYF. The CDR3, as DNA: TGCGCCAGCAGCTGGGGACTAGCGGGAGGGCCTAGCTCCCACGAGCAGTACTTC.

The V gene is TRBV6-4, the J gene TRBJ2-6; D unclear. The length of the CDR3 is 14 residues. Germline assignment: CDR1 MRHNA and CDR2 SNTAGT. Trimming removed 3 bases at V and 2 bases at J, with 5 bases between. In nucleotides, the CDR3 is TGTGCCAGCAGTGAAGACCCTGGGGCCAACGTCCTGACTTTC. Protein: CASSEDPGANVLTF.

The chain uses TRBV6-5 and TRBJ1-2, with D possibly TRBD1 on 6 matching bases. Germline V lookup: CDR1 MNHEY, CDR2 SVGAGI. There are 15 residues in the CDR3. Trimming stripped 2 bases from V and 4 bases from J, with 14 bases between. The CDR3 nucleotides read TGTGCCAGCAGTTACAACAGGGTACAGGGCTATGGCTACACCTTC. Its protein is CASSYNRVQGYGYTF.

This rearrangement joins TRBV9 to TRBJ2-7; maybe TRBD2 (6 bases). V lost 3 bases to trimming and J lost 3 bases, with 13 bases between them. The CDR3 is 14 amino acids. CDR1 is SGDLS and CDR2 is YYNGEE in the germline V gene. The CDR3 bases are TGTGCCAGCAGCGCCGGGGGTAGTCACTACGAGCAGTACTTC. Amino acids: CASSAGGSHYEQYF.

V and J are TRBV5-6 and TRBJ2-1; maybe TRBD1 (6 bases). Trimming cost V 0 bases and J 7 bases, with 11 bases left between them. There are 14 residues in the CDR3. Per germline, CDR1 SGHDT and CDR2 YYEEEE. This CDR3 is CASSLGAGVNEQFF. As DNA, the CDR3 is TGTGCCAGCAGCTTGGGCGCAGGGGTAAATGAGCAGTTCTTC. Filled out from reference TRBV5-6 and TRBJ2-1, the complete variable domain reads DAGVTQSPTHLIKTRGQQVTLRCSPKSGHDTVSWYQQALGQGPQFIFQYYEEEERQRGNFPDRFSGHQFPNYSSELNVNALLLGDSALYLCASSLGAGVNEQFFGPGTRLTVL.

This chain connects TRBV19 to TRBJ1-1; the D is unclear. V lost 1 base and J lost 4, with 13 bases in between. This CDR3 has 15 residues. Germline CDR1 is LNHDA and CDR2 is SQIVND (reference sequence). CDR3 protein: CASSIVKGGRTEAFF. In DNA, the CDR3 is TGTGCCAGTAGTATAGTTAAGGGTGGGCGCACTGAAGCTTTCTTT.

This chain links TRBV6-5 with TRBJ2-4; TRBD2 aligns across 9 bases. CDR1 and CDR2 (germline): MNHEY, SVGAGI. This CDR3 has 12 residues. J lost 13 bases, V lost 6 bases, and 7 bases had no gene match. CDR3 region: CASRNSGRPQYF. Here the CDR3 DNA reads TGTGCCAGCAGGAACAGCGGGAGGCCCCAGTACTTC.

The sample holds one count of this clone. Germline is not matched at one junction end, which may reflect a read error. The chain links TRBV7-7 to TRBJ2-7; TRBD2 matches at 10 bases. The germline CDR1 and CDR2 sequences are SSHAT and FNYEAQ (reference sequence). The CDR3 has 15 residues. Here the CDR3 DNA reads TGTGCTAGCAGCTTCTGGACTAGCGGCAACTACGAGCAGTACTTC. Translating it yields CASSFWTSGNYEQYF.

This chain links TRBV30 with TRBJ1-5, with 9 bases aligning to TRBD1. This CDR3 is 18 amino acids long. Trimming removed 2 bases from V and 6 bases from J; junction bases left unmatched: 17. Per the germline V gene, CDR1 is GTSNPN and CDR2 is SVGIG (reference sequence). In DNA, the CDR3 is TGTGCCTGGAGTCGACAGGGGGGCTTCGCCGGTGCCTGTCAGCCCCAGCATTTT. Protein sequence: CAWSRQGGFAGACQPQHF.

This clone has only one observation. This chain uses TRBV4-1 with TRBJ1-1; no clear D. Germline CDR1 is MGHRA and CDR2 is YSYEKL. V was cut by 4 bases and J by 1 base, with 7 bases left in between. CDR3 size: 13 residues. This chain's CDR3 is CASSRSENTEAFF. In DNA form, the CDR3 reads TGCGCCAGCAGCCGCAGTGAGAACACTGAAGCTTTCTTT.

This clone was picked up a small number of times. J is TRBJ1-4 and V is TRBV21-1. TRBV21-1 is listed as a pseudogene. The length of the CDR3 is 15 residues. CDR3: CASSKRDYLSEKLFF. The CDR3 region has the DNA TGTGCCAGCAGCAAACGGGACTATCTTAGTGAAAAACTGTTTTTT.